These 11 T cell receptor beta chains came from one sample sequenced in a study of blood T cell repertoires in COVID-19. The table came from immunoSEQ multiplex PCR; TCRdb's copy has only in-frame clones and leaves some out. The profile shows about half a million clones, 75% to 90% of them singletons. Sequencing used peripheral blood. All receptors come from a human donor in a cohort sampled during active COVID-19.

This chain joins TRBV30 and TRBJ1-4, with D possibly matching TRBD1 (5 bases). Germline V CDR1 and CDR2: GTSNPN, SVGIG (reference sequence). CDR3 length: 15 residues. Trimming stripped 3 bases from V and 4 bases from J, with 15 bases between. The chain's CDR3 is CAWRGLGAHNEKLFF. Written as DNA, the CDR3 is TGTGCCTGGAGGGGGCTAGGGGCGCATAATGAAAAACTGTTTTTT.

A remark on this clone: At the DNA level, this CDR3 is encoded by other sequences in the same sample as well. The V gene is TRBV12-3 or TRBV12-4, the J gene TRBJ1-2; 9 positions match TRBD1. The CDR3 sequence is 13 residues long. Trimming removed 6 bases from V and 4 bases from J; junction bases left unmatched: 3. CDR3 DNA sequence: TGTGCCAGCAGCCAGGACAGGGGCTATGGCTACACCTTC. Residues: CASSQDRGYGYTF.

The CDR3 sequence: CASSPGPYNEQFF. CDR3 sequence (DNA): TGTGCCAGCAGCCCTGGGCCTTACAATGAGCAGTTCTTC. V usage is TRBV11-3 and J usage is TRBJ2-1; D gene uncertain. The germline V and J ends were trimmed by 5 bases and 4 bases, with 9 bases remaining between them. Germline-derived CDR1 and CDR2 are SGHNT and YENEEA. The CDR3 contains 13 residues.

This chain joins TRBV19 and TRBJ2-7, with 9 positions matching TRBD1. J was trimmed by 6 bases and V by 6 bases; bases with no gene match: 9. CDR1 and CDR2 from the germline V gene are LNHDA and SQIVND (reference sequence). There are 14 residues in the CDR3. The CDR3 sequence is CASRKTGGGGEQYF. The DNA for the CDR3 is TGTGCCAGTAGAAAGACAGGGGGAGGAGGCGAGCAGTACTTC.

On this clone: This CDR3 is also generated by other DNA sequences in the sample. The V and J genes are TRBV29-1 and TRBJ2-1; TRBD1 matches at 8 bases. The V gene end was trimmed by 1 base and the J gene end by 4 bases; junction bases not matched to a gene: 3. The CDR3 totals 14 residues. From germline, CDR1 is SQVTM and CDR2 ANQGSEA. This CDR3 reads CSVEGRGPYNEQFF. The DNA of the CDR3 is TGCAGCGTTGAAGGCAGGGGGCCGTACAATGAGCAGTTCTTC.

CDR3 nucleotide sequence: TGTGCCAGCAATTCTAGGGGTGAGGGCACAGATACGCAGTATTTT. Its translation: CASNSRGEGTDTQYF. The chain has TRBV2 and TRBJ2-3, with TRBD1 as a possible D gene (5 bases). The ends were cut back, 7 bases at V and 1 base at J, with 15 bases in the middle. The CDR3 loop spans 15 amino acids. Germline CDR1 reads SNHLY; CDR2 reads FYNNEI.

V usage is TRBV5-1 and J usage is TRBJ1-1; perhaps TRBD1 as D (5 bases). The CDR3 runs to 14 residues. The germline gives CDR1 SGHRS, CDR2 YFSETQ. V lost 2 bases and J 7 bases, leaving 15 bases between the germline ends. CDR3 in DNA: TGCGCCAGCAGCTTTTCGGGGGGGACCAATGAAGCTTTCTTT. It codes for CASSFSGGTNEAFF.

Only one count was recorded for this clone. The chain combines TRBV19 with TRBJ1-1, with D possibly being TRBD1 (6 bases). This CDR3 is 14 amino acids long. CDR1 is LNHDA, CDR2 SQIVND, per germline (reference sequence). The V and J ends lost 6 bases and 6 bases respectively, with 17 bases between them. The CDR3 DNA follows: TGTGCCAGTAGACCCACAAGGACAGCCTCTGAAGCTTTCTTT. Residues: CASRPTRTASEAFF.

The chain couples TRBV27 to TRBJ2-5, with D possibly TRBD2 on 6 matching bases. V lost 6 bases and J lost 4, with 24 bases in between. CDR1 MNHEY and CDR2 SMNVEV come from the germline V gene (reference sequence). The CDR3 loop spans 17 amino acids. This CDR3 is CASSPKAGRVRGETQYF. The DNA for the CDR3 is TGTGCCAGCAGCCCTAAGGCGGGAAGGGTGAGAGGAGAGACCCAGTACTTC.

CDR3 in amino acids: CSAEGQGAPGANVLTF. The CDR3 bases are TGCAGCGCCGAGGGACAGGGGGCCCCTGGGGCCAACGTCCTGACTTTC. J is TRBJ2-6 and V is TRBV29-1, with TRBD1 matching over 12 bases. The V gene end was trimmed by 7 bases and the J gene end by 2 bases; junction bases not matched to a gene: 6. This CDR3 comprises 16 residues. CDR1 is SQVTM and CDR2 is ANQGSEA in the germline V gene.

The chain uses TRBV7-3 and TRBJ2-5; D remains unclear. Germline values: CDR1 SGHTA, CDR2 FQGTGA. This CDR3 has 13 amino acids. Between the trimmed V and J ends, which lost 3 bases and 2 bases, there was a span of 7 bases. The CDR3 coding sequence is TGTGCCAGCAGCTTCGGCGGTCAAGAGACCCAGTACTTC. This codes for CASSFGGQETQYF.